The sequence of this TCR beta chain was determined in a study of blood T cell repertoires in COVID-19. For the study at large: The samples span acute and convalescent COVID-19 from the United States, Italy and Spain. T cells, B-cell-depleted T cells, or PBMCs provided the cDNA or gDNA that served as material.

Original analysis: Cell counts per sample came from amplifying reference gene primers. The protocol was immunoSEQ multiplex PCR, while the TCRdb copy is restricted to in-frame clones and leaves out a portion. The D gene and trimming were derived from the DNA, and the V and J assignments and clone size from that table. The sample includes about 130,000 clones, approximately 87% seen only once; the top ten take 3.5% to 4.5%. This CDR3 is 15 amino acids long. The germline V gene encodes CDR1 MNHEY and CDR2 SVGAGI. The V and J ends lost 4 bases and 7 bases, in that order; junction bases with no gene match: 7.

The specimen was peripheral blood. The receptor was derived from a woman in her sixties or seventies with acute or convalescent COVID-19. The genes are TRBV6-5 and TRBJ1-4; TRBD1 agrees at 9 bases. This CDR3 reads CASSSRDRAIEKLFF. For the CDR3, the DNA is TGTGCCAGCAGTTCCCGGGACAGGGCGATTGAAAAACTGTTTTTT.